The 5 T cell receptor beta chains in this list originate from one sample, sequenced in a study of T cells in Graves' hyperthyroidism and ophthalmopathy. RNA transcripts yielded amplified TCR beta CDR3 regions. The HTBI primer set drove a first-round RT-PCR of the TCR CDR3. TCRdb fed the multiplex PCR reads into MiXCR, producing one record per CDR3 protein. The sample holds 450,000 to 550,000 distinct CDR3 sequences, less than 25% seen once. Sequencing used blood. These receptors originate from a woman in her thirties with Graves' ophthalmopathy.

The chain links TRBV6-2 or TRBV6-3 to TRBJ2-5, with D perhaps matching TRBD1 (5 bases). This CDR3 spans 16 amino acids. V lost 5 bases and J 1 base, leaving 17 bases between the germline ends. Germline CDR1 and CDR2: MNHEY and SVGEGT. The chain's CDR3 is CASSRDLQAIQETQYF. CDR3 sequence (DNA): TGTGCCAGCAGTCGAGATTTACAGGCGATCCAAGAGACCCAGTACTTC.

This clonotype has ten or more counts. V usage is TRBV20-1 and J usage is TRBJ1-4; D gene uncertain. Germline V CDR1 and CDR2: DFQATT, SNEGSKA (reference sequence). The CDR3 spans 16 residues. V was cut by 3 bases and J by 4 bases, with 18 bases left in between. CDR3 sequence: CSASVFKNRINEKLFF. CDR3 sequence (DNA): TGCAGTGCTAGCGTTTTTAAGAACAGAATTAATGAAAAACTGTTTTTT.

This clonotype was recorded many times. J is TRBJ2-5 and V is TRBV6-5; 13 positions match TRBD2. Unmatched junction bases numbered 7, after V lost 2 bases and J lost 7 bases. This CDR3 is built from 16 residues. Germline V gives CDR1 MNHEY, CDR2 SVGAGI. The CDR3 loop reads CASSYGLAGEEGTQYF. The DNA for the CDR3 is TGTGCCAGCAGTTACGGACTAGCGGGGGAAGAAGGGACCCAGTACTTC.

The chain has TRBV15 and TRBJ1-2; a possible D gene is TRBD1 (5 bases). This CDR3 region has 15 residues. V was cut by 1 base and J by 2 bases, with 11 bases left in between. Germline CDR1 reads LNHNV; CDR2 reads YYDKDF (reference sequence). CDR3 in DNA: TGTGCCACCAGCAGAGCGCCGGCAGGGAACTATGGCTACACCTTC. This translates into CATSRAPAGNYGYTF.

In this sample, this clonotype turned up many times. This chain connects TRBV7-3 to TRBJ2-7; no definite D call. Germline values: CDR1 SGHTA, CDR2 FQGTGA. CDR3 length equals 13 residues. Trimming shortened V by 4 bases and J by 7 bases, and 14 bases separated the two germline ends. CDR3 amino acids: CASSYRPEGEQYF. The CDR3 coding sequence is TGTGCCAGCAGCTACCGGCCGGAAGGAGAGCAGTACTTC.